Below are 26 T cell receptor beta chains sequenced from a single sample in a study of a mutant IDH1 vaccine in newly diagnosed glioma. For these receptors, no antigen is known. Time point specified: week 35, safety follow-up. Vaccine doses each comprised 300 ug of mutant IDH1 20-mer peptide, with topical imiquimod. The assay was immunoSEQ multiplex PCR, and TCRdb's table has in-frame clones only and misses some. This table has just under 70,000 clones, roughly 84% appearing once. Material: PBMCs, obtained from a glioma patient whose treatment included an IDH1 peptide vaccine. These receptors originate from a man aged 18 to 30 with glioma.

This sequence joins TRBV28 and TRBJ1-4; TRBD1 might be the D (6 bases). The CDR3 is 16 amino acids. CDR1 is MDHEN and CDR2 is SYDVKM in the germline V gene. V lost 1 base and J 5 bases, leaving 14 bases between the germline ends. CDR3 sequence reads: CASSLLVGGGNEKLFF. The CDR3, as DNA: TGTGCCAGCAGTTTATTGGTCGGAGGGGGGAATGAAAAACTGTTTTTT.

The rearrangement links TRBV7-9 to TRBJ2-2; D unclear. Trimming stripped 6 bases from V and 5 bases from J, with 7 bases between. Per germline, CDR1 SEHNR and CDR2 FQNEAQ (reference sequence). CDR3 length: 12 residues. The CDR3 region has the DNA TGTGCCAGCAGGCTCGGTACCGGGGAGCTGTTTTTT. It is translated as CASRLGTGELFF.

The J gene is TRBJ1-2, the V gene TRBV21-1; TRBD1, the table's D call, lacks a check against the DNA. TRBV21-1 is described as a pseudogene. CDR3 length equals 14 residues. CDR3 nucleotides: TGTGCCAGCAGCAAAGAGGACAGGGAGTATGGCTACACCTTC. Amino acid sequence: CASSKEDREYGYTF.

This chain links TRBV5-4 with TRBJ2-4, with TRBD1 as a possible D gene (5 bases). The germline gives CDR1 SGHNT, CDR2 YYREEE (reference sequence). Trimming cost V 0 bases and J 4 bases, with 17 bases left between them. The CDR3 spans 17 residues. As DNA, the CDR3 is TGTGCCAGCAGCTTGGTTTTAGGGGAAGATATGAAAAACATTCAGTACTTC. It encodes CASSLVLGEDMKNIQYF.

V usage is TRBV7-6 and J usage is TRBJ2-1, with a tentative D call TRBD2 (6 bases). Germline V CDR1 and CDR2: SGHVS, FNYEAQ. Trimming pared 4 bases from V and 0 bases from J, leaving 19 bases between. This CDR3 contains 18 residues. The CDR3 sequence is CASSSLFAGDSSYNEQFF. CDR3 DNA: TGTGCCAGCAGCTCCCTTTTTGCCGGGGACTCCTCCTACAATGAGCAGTTCTTC.

The chain couples TRBV18 to TRBJ1-4; tentatively, D is TRBD1 (5 bases). V was trimmed by 5 bases and J by 3 bases, leaving 10 bases between them. The CDR3 covers 14 residues. CDR1 is KGHSH, CDR2 LQKENI, per germline. The chain's CDR3 is CASSIQGSNEKLFF. CDR3 in DNA: TGTGCCAGCTCAATCCAGGGTTCTAATGAAAAACTGTTTTTT.

J is TRBJ1-1 and V is TRBV15, with 10 positions matching TRBD1. The CDR3 extends over 16 amino acids. The V segment lost 5 bases and the J segment 5 bases; nucleotides outside the gene matches: 11. Per germline, CDR1 LNHNV and CDR2 YYDKDF (reference sequence). The DNA of the CDR3 is TGTGCCACCAGCTTACGCGCGGGACAGGGGAGAACTGAAGCTTTCTTT. This sequence encodes CATSLRAGQGRTEAFF.

This clone was seen more than once but under ten times. This chain connects TRBV30 to TRBJ1-1; unclear D gene. V shed 4 bases and J shed 1 base, with 13 bases lying between them. From germline, CDR1 is GTSNPN and CDR2 SVGIG (reference sequence). The CDR3 contains 14 residues. This CDR3 reads CAWTPQPKNTEAFF. Written as DNA, the CDR3 is TGTGCCTGGACCCCTCAGCCTAAGAACACTGAAGCTTTCTTT.

The V and J genes are TRBV6-5 and TRBJ1-2; D is possibly TRBD1 (6 bases). Trimming removed 5 bases at V and 2 bases at J, with 15 bases between. Germline loops: CDR1 MNHEY, CDR2 SVGAGI. The CDR3 is 15 amino acids. CDR3 nucleotide sequence: TGTGCCAGCAGTCAACCCGGGACACCGAACTATGGCTACACCTTC. This gives the protein CASSQPGTPNYGYTF.

The chain recombines TRBV25-1 with TRBJ1-2; 7 bases align to TRBD1. The CDR3 is 15 residues long. Per germline, CDR1 MGHDK and CDR2 SYGVNS. The junction had 6 bases not matched to a gene; V was cut back by 3 bases and J by 2 bases. CDR3 DNA: TGTGCCAGCAGTGAGGTGACAGGGACCAACTATGGCTACACCTTC. Its translation is CASSEVTGTNYGYTF.

This clone appeared a single time. The chain joins TRBV10-3 to TRBJ1-1; 7 bases are a match to TRBD1. Looked up from germline, CDR1 is ENHRY and CDR2 is SYGVKD. This CDR3 contains 13 residues. V dropped 4 bases and J dropped 2; count of bases not matched to a gene: 1. CDR3 coding DNA: TGTGCCATCAGTGGGACAGGCAACACTGAAGCTTTCTTT. Protein product: CAISGTGNTEAFF.

This chain joins TRBV28 and TRBJ1-2, with 12 bases aligning to TRBD1. Germline loops: CDR1 MDHEN, CDR2 SYDVKM. The CDR3 is 17 residues long. J was trimmed by 5 bases and V by 5 bases; bases with no gene match: 12. CDR3 region: CASSPGTGGLGLYGYTF. CDR3 sequence (DNA): TGTGCCAGCAGTCCCGGGACAGGGGGCTTAGGGCTATATGGCTACACCTTC.

The CDR3: CASSSRQEEKGYTF. CDR3 DNA sequence: TGTGCCAGCAGCTCCCGACAGGAGGAAAAGGGCTACACCTTC. The gene calls are TRBV7-8 and TRBJ1-2; D possibly corresponds to TRBD1 (6 bases). The germline CDR1 and CDR2 sequences are SGHVS and FQNEAQ. There are 14 residues in the CDR3. Trimming removed 4 bases at V and 8 bases at J, with 17 bases between.

The chain links TRBV6-4 to TRBJ1-2; possible D gene TRBD1, 6 bases. Trimming removed 4 bases from V and 2 bases from J, with 8 bases in between. There are 13 residues in the CDR3. Germline V lookup: CDR1 MRHNA, CDR2 SNTAGT. Here the CDR3 DNA reads TGTGCCAGCAGTGTCGACAGGAACTATGGCTACACCTTC. Translating it yields CASSVDRNYGYTF.

The chain carries TRBV19 and TRBJ1-2; a possible D gene is TRBD1 (5 bases). The germline gives CDR1 LNHDA, CDR2 SQIVND (reference sequence). There are 17 residues in the CDR3. The V end lost 0 bases, the J end lost 4 bases, and 18 bases lay between the germline ends. CDR3 bases: TGTGCCAGTAGTATAGATCTATTAACGCTGAGGGGCTATGGCTACACCTTC. This encodes CASSIDLLTLRGYGYTF.

This clone was seen a few times. This chain uses TRBV9 with TRBJ1-1; possible D gene TRBD1, 6 bases. CDR1 and CDR2 from the germline V gene are SGDLS and YYNGEE. The V and J ends lost 0 bases and 4 bases respectively, with 13 bases between them. The CDR3 extends over 15 amino acids. The CDR3 loop is CASSVGHKGGTEAFF. CDR3 nucleotides: TGTGCCAGCAGCGTAGGACACAAGGGGGGCACTGAAGCTTTCTTT.

The CDR3 nucleotides read TGTGCCAGCAGCGAGCAGGGGGGGTTTAGAGATACGCAGTATTTT. This gives the protein CASSEQGGFRDTQYF. V and J are TRBV2 and TRBJ2-3; the D gene could be TRBD1 or TRBD2 (7 bases each). Trimming took 6 bases from V and 5 from J, leaving 18 bases between them. There are 15 residues in the CDR3. Germline-derived CDR1 and CDR2 are SNHLY and FYNNEI.

V usage is TRBV2 and J usage is TRBJ2-7, with D possibly called TRBD1 or TRBD2 (6 bases each). This CDR3 is 13 amino acids long. Trimming pared 8 bases from V and 0 bases from J, leaving 11 bases between. Germline CDR1 SNHLY, CDR2 FYNNEI. The CDR3 loop reads CASLGGFSYEQYF. The DNA for the CDR3 is TGTGCCAGCCTAGGGGGGTTCTCCTACGAGCAGTACTTC.

V is TRBV19 and J is TRBJ1-1, with 8 bases identical to TRBD1. V lost 5 bases to trimming and J lost 4 bases; unmatched junction nucleotides: 9. Germline CDR1 and CDR2: LNHDA and SQIVND (reference sequence). CDR3 length equals 15 residues. DNA for the CDR3: TGTGCCAGTAGTCTGCCCGGGACAGGAGTCACTGAAGCTTTCTTT. Its translation: CASSLPGTGVTEAFF.

V gene TRBV4-2 combines with J gene TRBJ2-7, with a tentative D call TRBD2 (5 bases). Germline assignment: CDR1 LGHNA and CDR2 YNFKEQ. Deletions cut 0 bases from V and 0 bases from J, with 15 bases between. The length of the CDR3 is 17 residues. CDR3 residues: CASSQDFTAGNSYEQYF. In DNA form, the CDR3 reads TGTGCCAGCAGCCAAGATTTCACCGCGGGCAACTCCTACGAGCAGTACTTC.

The rearrangement uses TRBV28 and TRBJ2-7; the D is unclear. Trimming shortened V by 3 bases and J by 2 bases, and 11 bases separated the two germline ends. CDR1 and CDR2 (germline): MDHEN, SYDVKM. The CDR3 has 14 amino acids. Here the CDR3 DNA reads TGTGCCAGCAGTTTTGAGGCGGAAACCTACGAGCAGTACTTC. Its translation: CASSFEAETYEQYF.

The chain combines TRBV20-1 with TRBJ1-1; TRBD1 matches 7 bases. This CDR3 region has 11 residues. With V trimmed by 5 bases and J by 8 bases, 5 bases remained unmatched. CDR1 DFQATT and CDR2 SNEGSKA come from the germline V gene (reference sequence). The CDR3 sequence is CSAYDRVEAFF. In nucleotides, the CDR3 is TGCAGTGCTTACGACAGGGTAGAAGCTTTCTTT.

This chain uses TRBV6-5 with TRBJ1-2; maybe TRBD1 (6 bases). The CDR3 covers 12 residues. Germline CDR1 and CDR2: MNHEY and SVGAGI. V was clipped by 5 bases and J by 4 bases, with 8 bases between them. The DNA for the CDR3 is TGTGCCAGCAGTACAGGGATCTATGGCTACACCTTC. This sequence encodes CASSTGIYGYTF.

This chain uses TRBV19 with TRBJ1-5, with D possibly being TRBD1 (5 bases). V was shortened by 8 bases and J by 2 bases, with 16 bases between the two germline ends. This CDR3 comprises 15 residues. CDR1 and CDR2 from the germline V gene are LNHDA and SQIVND (reference sequence). Here the CDR3 DNA reads TGTGCCAGTTCCCCTAGGGAAGGGGGCAATCAGCCCCAGCATTTT. Protein product: CASSPREGGNQPQHF.

The chain recombines TRBV4-3 with TRBJ2-3; D is uncertain. Trimming stripped 3 bases from V and 8 bases from J, with 12 bases between. Germline CDR1 LGHNA, CDR2 YSLEER. The CDR3 totals 13 residues. CDR3 amino acids: CASSHRGWGTQYF. Here the CDR3 DNA reads TGCGCCAGCAGCCACCGAGGATGGGGTACGCAGTATTTT.

A remark on this clone: The same CDR3 also results from other DNA sequences found in this sample. The gene calls are TRBV19 and TRBJ1-1; D is undetermined. V lost 1 base to trimming and J lost 0 bases, with 3 bases between them. Germline V gives CDR1 LNHDA, CDR2 SQIVND (reference sequence). The CDR3 has 13 amino acids. Here the CDR3 reads CASSIGMNTEAFF. The CDR3 DNA is TGTGCCAGTAGTATAGGGATGAACACTGAAGCTTTCTTT.